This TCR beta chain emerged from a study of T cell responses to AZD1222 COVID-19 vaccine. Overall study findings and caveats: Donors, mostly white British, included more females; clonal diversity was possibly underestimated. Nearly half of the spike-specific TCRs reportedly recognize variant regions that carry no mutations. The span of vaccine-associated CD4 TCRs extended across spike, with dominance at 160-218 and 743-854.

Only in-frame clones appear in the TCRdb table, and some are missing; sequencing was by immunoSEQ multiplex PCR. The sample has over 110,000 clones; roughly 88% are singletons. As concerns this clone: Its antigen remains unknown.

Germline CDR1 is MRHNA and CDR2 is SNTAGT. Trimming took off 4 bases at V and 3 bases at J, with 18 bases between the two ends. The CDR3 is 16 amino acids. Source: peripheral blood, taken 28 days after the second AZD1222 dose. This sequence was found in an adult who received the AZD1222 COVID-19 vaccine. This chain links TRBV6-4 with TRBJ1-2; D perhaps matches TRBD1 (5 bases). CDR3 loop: CASSAGGSSGDYGYTF. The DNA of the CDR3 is TGTGCCAGCAGTGCCGGGGGGTCCTCCGGGGACTATGGCTACACCTTC.